A selection of T cell receptor beta chains follows, all from one sample in a study of radiation and T cells in renal cell carcinoma. The data were produced by immunoSEQ multiplex PCR, yet TCRdb's version contains in-frame clones alone and is incomplete. The table has just over 150,000 clones, roughly 90% seen once. The sample in question was blood, obtained from a patient whose treatment included radiotherapy and nephrectomy. The source of these receptors is a woman aged 45-65 years with renal cell carcinoma. The CDR3 runs from the conserved cysteine through the conserved F or W. The D gene is left open where the match is weak. Not every row has a clone size; where given, it reads once, few, many or a size class.

-	TRBJ2-3	once	TRBV2	15	CASSEVGADTDTQYF	TGTGCCAGCAGTGAAGTTGGGGCAGACACAGATACGCAGTATTTT
TRBD1	TRBJ1-3	-	TRBV25-1	15	CASSPTGDPGNTIYF	TGTGCCAGCAGTCCCACAGGGGATCCTGGAAACACCATATATTTT
TRBD1	TRBJ2-1	-	TRBV5-4	16	CASRMELGARGNEQFF	TGTGCCAGCAGAATGGAGTTGGGGGCCAGGGGGAATGAGCAGTTCTTC
-	TRBJ2-3	-	TRBV7-7	15	CASSLRGGLSDTQYF	TGTGCTAGCAGCCTAAGGGGCGGGCTCTCAGATACGCAGTATTTT
-	TRBJ1-2	-	TRBV19	11	CASRTVYGYTF	TGTGCCAGCCGGACAGTCTATGGCTACACCTTC
-	TRBJ1-2	-	TRBV28	14	CASSLGASNYGYTF	TGTGCCAGCAGTTTAGGAGCTTCTAACTATGGCTACACCTTC
-	TRBJ2-7	-	TRBV29-1	12	CSGGQSSYEQYF	TGCAGCGGGGGACAAAGCTCCTACGAGCAGTACTTC
-	TRBJ1-2	-	TRBV16	14	CASSQDVANYGYTF	TGTGCCAGCAGCCAAGACGTAGCTAACTATGGCTACACCTTC
-	TRBJ1-4	-	TRBV4-3	15	CASSQDPVRSEKLFF	TGCGCCAGCAGCCAAGACCCGGTTAGAAGTGAAAAACTGTTTTTT
-	TRBJ1-2	-	TRBV30	14	CAWSVYRSTYGYTF	TGTGCCTGGAGTGTCTATCGGAGTACCTATGGCTACACCTTC
-	TRBJ1-4	-	TRBV4-1	15	CASSQVIITNEKLFF	TGCGCCAGCAGCCAAGTTATAATAACTAATGAAAAACTGTTTTTT
-	TRBJ1-4	-	TRBV19	13	CASSPAAGSKLFF	TGTGCCAGTAGCCCAGCGGCAGGGAGTAAACTGTTTTTT
-	TRBJ2-5	-	TRBV4-1	17	CASSQAALQGGQETQYF	TGCGCCAGCAGCCAAGCCGCGCTACAGGGAGGCCAAGAGACCCAGTACTTC
-	TRBJ1-5	-	TRBV6-1	13	CASKAGTYQPQHF	TGTGCCAGCAAAGCAGGGACCTATCAGCCCCAGCATTTT
-	TRBJ2-5	-	TRBV20-1	11	CSAEAGETQYF	TGCAGTGCTGAGGCAGGAGAGACCCAGTACTTC
TRBD2	TRBJ2-1	-	TRBV9	14	CASSAGLANNEQFF	TGTGCCAGCAGCGCAGGACTAGCGAACAATGAGCAGTTCTTC
-	TRBJ1-1	once	TRBV5-3	14	CARSAGHLNTEAFF	TGTGCCAGAAGCGCGGGACATTTGAACACTGAAGCTTTCTTT
-	TRBJ2-4	-	TRBV30	12	CAWSLVLDIQYF	TGTGCCTGGAGCCTTGTTTTAGACATTCAGTACTTC
-	TRBJ1-2	once	TRBV19	13	CASKGAGLSGYTF	TGTGCCAGTAAAGGTGCAGGTCTCTCTGGCTACACCTTC
TRBD2	TRBJ2-1	-	TRBV5-1	18	CASSSGWGTSGIYNEQFF	TGCGCCAGCAGCTCAGGGTGGGGGACTAGCGGGATCTACAATGAGCAGTTCTTC
TRBD1	TRBJ2-1	-	TRBV4-2	15	CASSQGGTAYNEQFF	TGTGCCAGCAGCCAAGGGGGGACAGCCTACAATGAGCAGTTCTTC
TRBD1	TRBJ1-4	-	TRBV7-6	18	CASSPVGQGFATNEKLFF	TGTGCCAGCAGCCCCGTTGGACAGGGGTTTGCAACTAATGAAAAACTGTTTTTT
-	TRBJ2-1	-	TRBV29-1	13	CSVVSGPLNEQFF	TGCAGCGTTGTATCCGGACCACTCAATGAGCAGTTCTTC
-	TRBJ1-1	-	TRBV5-1	14	CASSTKTANTEAFF	TGCGCCAGCAGCACGAAGACAGCGAACACTGAAGCTTTCTTT
TRBD1	TRBJ1-5	-	TRBV7-2	15	CASSLGGQLNQPQHF	TGTGCCAGCAGCTTAGGGGGACAGCTCAATCAGCCCCAGCATTTT
-	TRBJ2-2	-	TRBV29-1	12	CSVEENTGELFF	TGCAGCGTTGAAGAGAACACCGGGGAGCTGTTTTTT
-	TRBJ2-7	-	TRBV2	12	CASSGFGYEQYF	TGTGCCAGCTCAGGGTTTGGGTACGAGCAGTACTTC
-	TRBJ2-3	-	TRBV7-9	13	CASSFPGYEPQYF	TGTGCCAGCAGCTTTCCGGGTTACGAACCTCAGTATTTT
-	TRBJ1-2	-	TRBV7-9	12	CASSARDYGYTF	TGTGCCAGCAGCGCGCGCGACTATGGCTACACCTTC
-	TRBJ2-3	-	TRBV29-1	13	CSVPLGGGDTQYF	TGCAGCGTACCCCTCGGGGGAGGAGATACGCAGTATTTT